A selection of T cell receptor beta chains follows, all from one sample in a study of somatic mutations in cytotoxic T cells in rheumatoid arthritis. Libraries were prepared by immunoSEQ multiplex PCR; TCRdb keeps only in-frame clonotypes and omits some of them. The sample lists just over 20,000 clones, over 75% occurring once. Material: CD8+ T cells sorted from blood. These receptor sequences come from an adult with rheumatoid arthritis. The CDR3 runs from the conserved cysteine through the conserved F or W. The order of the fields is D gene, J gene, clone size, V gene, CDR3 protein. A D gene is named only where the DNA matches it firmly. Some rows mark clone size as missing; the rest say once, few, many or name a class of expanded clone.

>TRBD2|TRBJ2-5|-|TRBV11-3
CASSFFWGTSGRETQYF
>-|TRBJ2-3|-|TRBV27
CASSAVTDTQYF
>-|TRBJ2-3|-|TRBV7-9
CASSLEGPTTDTQYF
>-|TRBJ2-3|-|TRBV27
CASSSGVSQYF
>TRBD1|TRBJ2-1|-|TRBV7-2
CASRTDRDEQFF
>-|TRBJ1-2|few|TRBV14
CASSQGQAINGYTF
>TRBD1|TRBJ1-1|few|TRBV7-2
CASSESRGQGNTEAFF
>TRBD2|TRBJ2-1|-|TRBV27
CASRRLAGGFYNEQFF
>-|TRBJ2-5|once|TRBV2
CASWDGKETQYF
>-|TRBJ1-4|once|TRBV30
CAWSEDGNEKLFF
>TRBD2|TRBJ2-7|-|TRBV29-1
CSVAGTSGSSYEQYF
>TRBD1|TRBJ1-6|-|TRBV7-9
CASSLVQGADSPLHF
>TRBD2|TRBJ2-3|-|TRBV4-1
CASSQNSGGSTDTQYF
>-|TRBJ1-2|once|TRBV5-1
CASSLDRFTNYGYTF
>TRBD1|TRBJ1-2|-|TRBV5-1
CASSPRTGAILYGYTF
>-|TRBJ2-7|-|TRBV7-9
CASSSSELRDEQYF
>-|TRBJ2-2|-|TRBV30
CAWTRAPGELFF
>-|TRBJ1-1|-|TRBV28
CASSLGPRNTEAFF
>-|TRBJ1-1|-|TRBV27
CASMRGWGGLNTEAFF
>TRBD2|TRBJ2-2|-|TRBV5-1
CASSISGRANGGELFF
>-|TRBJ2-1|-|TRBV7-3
CASSLTGGSYNEQFF
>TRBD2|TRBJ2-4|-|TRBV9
CASSLGLAGGKNIQYF
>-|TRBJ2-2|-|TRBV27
CASSLGGSAGGELFF
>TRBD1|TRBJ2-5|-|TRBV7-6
CASSPGTGFQETQYF
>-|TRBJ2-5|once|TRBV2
CATPGGRSAETQYF
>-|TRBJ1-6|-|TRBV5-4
CASSLGGDIGSPLHF
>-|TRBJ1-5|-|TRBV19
CASSTRGGLPRKPQHF
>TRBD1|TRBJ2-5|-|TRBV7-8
CASSLAGTGLQETQYF
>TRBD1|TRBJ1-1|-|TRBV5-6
CASSFGTGGTEAFF
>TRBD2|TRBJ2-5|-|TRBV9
CASSVGLAGGETQYF
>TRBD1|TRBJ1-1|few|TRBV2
CASRAGGLNTEAFF
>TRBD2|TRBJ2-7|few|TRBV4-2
CASSQGLADYEQYF
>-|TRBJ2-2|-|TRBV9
CASSVERHTNTGELFF
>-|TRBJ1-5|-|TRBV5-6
CASSLWNGPTDQPQHF
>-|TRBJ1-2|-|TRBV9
CASNGQRSSNYGYTF
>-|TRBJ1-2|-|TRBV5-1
CASSLDYSYGYTF
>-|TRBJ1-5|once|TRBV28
CASSFNLEVGPQHF